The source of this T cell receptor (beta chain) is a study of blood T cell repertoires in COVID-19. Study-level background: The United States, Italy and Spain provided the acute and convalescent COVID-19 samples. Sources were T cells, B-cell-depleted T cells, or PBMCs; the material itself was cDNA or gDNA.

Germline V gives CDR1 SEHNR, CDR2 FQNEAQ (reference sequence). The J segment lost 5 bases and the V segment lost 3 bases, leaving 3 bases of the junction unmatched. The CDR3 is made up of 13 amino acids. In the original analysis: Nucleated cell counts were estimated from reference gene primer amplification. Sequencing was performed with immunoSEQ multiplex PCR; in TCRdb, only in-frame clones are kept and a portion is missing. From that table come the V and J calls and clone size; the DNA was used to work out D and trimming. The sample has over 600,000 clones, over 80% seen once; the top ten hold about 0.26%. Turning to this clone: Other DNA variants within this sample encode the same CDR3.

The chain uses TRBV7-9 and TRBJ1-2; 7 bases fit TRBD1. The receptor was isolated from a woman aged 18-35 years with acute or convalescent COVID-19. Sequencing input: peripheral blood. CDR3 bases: TGTGCCAGCAGCTTCCCAGGGGGATATGGCTACACCTTC. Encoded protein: CASSFPGGYGYTF.